The present T cell receptor (beta chain) was sequenced within a study of tumor-infiltrating lymphocytes in primary liver carcinoma. Study summary: Patients, male and female, were 30 to 69 years old. Overall study findings and caveats: With p = 0.039, the top-250-clone fraction in tumors significantly exceeded that in blood. Tumor-adjacent and tumor-blood pairs shared a smaller degree of overlap than tumor region pairs.

Reverse transcription of roughly 480 ng total RNA with a constant-region primer produced TCR beta cDNA. Generation of the TCR beta libraries relied on three nested multiplex PCR rounds using slightly modified ARM-PCR. It was with TRBV1-TRBV30 forward primers and a C-beta reverse primer that the first two PCR rounds were run, at 10 cycles each. Each CDR3 protein gets one entry after TCRdb re-called the multiplex PCR reads with MiXCR. The table shows 20,000 to 25,000 distinct CDR3 sequences, with over 75% occurring only once. Germline lookup yields CDR1 GTSNPN and CDR2 SVGIG (reference sequence). The V end was cut by 5 bases, the J end by 2 bases, with 7 bases between. The CDR3 spans 11 residues. Bulk tissue was left unsorted, and RNA and DNA were co-extracted from about 20-30 mg of it. At least ten counts were recorded for this clonotype. The target antigen is unknown.

Sequenced sample: liver tumor tissue from sampling region 1. Sample subset: tumor region T1, superior pole. This clonotype was obtained from a woman in her thirties with primary liver carcinoma and hepatitis B virus infection. V usage is TRBV30 and J usage is TRBJ2-7; D unclear. The CDR3 loop reads CAWRSAYEQYF. The CDR3 DNA is TGTGCCTGGCGATCCGCCTACGAGCAGTACTTC.